These 4 T cell receptor beta chains were all obtained from the same sample, sequenced in a study of long-term antiretroviral therapy in people with HIV. This was the immunoSEQ v3.0 assay at survey level. Using immunoSEQ multiplex PCR, the repertoire was profiled, and TCRdb retains in-frame clones only, with some absent. This table has under 30,000 clones, around 86% appearing once. Sequenced here: unsorted PBMCs, sampled at the start of antiretroviral therapy, before treatment. These receptors all stem from a young woman with HIV.

V and J are TRBV5-4 and TRBJ1-2; TRBD1 might be the D (6 bases). The CDR3 covers 14 residues. In germline, CDR1 is SGHNT, CDR2 YYREEE (reference sequence). Trimming stripped 0 bases from V and 8 bases from J, with 14 bases between. As DNA, the CDR3 is TGTGCCAGCAGCTTGGTTTCACAGGGCGGCGGCTACACCTTC. Translation: CASSLVSQGGGYTF.

J is TRBJ2-2 and V is TRBV19; 11 nucleotides agree with TRBD2. CDR1 is LNHDA, CDR2 SQIVND, per germline (reference sequence). The CDR3 covers 18 residues. The V and J ends lost 5 bases and 1 base, in that order; junction bases with no gene match: 9. The CDR3 nucleotides are TGTGCCAGTAGTCCTTACTCCGGGACTAGCGGGAACACCGGGGAGCTGTTTTTT. Protein sequence: CASSPYSGTSGNTGELFF.

V usage is TRBV19 and J usage is TRBJ1-5, with unresolved D. The CDR3 length is 13 residues. V was trimmed by 0 bases and J by 4 bases, leaving 4 bases between them. CDR1 is LNHDA, CDR2 SQIVND, per germline (reference sequence). The CDR3 sequence is CASSIEGNQPQHF. CDR3 coding DNA: TGTGCCAGTAGTATAGAAGGTAATCAGCCCCAGCATTTT.

The V call is TRBV5-6, the J call TRBJ1-2; D gene unclear. CDR1 is SGHDT, CDR2 YYEEEE, per germline. This CDR3 comprises 16 residues. V lost 0 bases to trimming and J lost 0 bases, with 12 bases between them. DNA of the CDR3: TGTGCCAGCAGCTTGGAGTCAGCGGTGCCTAACTATGGCTACACCTTC. Amino acid sequence: CASSLESAVPNYGYTF.